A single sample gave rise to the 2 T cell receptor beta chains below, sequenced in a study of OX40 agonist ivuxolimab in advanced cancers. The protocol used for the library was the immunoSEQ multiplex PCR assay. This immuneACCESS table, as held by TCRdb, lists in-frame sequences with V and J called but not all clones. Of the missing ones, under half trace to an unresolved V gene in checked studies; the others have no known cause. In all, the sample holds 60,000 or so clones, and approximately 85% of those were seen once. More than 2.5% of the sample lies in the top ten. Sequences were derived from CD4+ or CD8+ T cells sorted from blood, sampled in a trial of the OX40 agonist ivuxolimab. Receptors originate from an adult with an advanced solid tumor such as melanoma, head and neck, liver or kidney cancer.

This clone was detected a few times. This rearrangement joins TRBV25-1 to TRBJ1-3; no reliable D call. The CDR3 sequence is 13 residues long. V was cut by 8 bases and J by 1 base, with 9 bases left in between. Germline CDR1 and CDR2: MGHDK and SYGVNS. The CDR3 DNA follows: TGTGCCAGCGGGTTCTTTTCTGGAAACACCATATATTTT. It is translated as CASGFFSGNTIYF.

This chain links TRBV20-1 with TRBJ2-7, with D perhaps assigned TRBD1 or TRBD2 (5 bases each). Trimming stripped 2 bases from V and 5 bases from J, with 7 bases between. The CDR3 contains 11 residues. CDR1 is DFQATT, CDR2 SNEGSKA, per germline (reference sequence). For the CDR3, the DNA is TGCAGTGCTAGAAGGGACCACGAGCAGTACTTC. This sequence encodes CSARRDHEQYF.